This entry is about one TCR beta chain. Its matching antigen is unknown. This record belongs to a study of cytomegalovirus exposure and HLA in healthy donors. The germline V gene has CDR1 GTSNPN and CDR2 SVGIG (reference sequence). The CDR3 sequence is 12 residues long. The V and J ends lost 2 bases and 6 bases respectively, with 10 bases between them. The study, taken as a whole, reports: Donor immune exposure was known only as CMV serostatus. Later findings reportedly placed an Asian-associated ancestry cluster below the roughly 700-donor mean for N-insertions.

The PCR had 60 Vbeta and 13 Jbeta primers. Assay: immunoSEQ multiplex PCR; the TCRdb copy retains only in-frame clones and omits some. Found here are approximately 150,000 clones, approximately 79% of them singletons; the top ten hold roughly 2.9%. Sequenced sample: PBMCs. The receptor's source is a woman aged 25-40 years in good health and CMV-seronegative. The genes are TRBV30 and TRBJ1-2; tentative D call: TRBD1 (5 bases). The CDR3 region is CAWSTGGDGYTF. As DNA, the CDR3 is TGTGCCTGGAGTACGGGAGGGGATGGCTACACCTTC.